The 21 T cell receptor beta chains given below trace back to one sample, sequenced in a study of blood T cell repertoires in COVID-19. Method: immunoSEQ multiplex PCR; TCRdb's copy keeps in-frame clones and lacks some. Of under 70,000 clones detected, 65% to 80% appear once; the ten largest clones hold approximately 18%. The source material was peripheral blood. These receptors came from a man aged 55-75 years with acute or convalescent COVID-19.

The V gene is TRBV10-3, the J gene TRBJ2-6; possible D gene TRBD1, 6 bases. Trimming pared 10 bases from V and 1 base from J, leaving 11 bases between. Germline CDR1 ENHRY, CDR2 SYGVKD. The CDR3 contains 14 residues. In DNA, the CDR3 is TGTGCCACCTCAGACAGGTCTGGGGCCAACGTCCTGACTTTC. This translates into CATSDRSGANVLTF.

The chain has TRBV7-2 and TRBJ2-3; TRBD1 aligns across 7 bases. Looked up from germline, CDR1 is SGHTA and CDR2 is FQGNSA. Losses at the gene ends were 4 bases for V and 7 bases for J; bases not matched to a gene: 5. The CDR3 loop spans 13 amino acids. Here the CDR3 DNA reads TGTGCCAGCAGCTCCTCACAGGGGTATACGCAGTATTTT. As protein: CASSSSQGYTQYF.

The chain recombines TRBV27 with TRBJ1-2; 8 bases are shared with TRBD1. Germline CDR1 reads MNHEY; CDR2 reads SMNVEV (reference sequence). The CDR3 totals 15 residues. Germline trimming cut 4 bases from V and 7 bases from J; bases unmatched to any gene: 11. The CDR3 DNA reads TGTGCCAGCAGTTCCCCCTCCCAGGGGGCCGGTGGCTACACCTTC. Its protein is CASSSPSQGAGGYTF.

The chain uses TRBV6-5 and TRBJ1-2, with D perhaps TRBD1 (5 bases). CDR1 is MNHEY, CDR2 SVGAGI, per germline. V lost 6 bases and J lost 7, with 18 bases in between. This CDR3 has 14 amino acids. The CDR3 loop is CASSPGIFLGGYTF. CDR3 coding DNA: TGTGCCAGCAGCCCAGGGATTTTTCTCGGTGGCTACACCTTC.

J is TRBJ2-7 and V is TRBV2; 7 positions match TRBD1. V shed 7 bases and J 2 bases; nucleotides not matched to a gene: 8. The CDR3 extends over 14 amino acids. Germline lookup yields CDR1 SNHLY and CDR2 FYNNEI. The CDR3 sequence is CASKLTGAAYEQYF. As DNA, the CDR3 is TGTGCCAGCAAGCTCACAGGGGCCGCCTACGAGCAGTACTTC.

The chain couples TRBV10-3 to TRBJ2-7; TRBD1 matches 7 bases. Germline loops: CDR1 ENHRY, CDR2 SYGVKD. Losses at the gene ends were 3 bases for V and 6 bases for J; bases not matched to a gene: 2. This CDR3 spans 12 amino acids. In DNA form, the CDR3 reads TGTGCCATCAGTGACGACAGGGTCGAGCAGTACTTC. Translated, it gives CAISDDRVEQYF.

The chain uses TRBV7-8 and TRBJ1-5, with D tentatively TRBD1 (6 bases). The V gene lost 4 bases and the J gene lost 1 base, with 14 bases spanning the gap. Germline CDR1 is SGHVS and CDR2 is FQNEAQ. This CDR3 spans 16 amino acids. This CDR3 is CASSSDRTRSNQPQHF. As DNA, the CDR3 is TGTGCCAGCAGCTCGGACAGAACCAGGAGCAATCAGCCCCAGCATTTT.

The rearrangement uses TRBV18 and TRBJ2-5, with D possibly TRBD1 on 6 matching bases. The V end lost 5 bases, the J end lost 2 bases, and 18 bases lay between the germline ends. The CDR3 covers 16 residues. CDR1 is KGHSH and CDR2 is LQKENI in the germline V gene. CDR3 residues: CASSSANLGQQETQYF. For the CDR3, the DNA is TGTGCCAGCTCATCTGCTAACTTAGGACAGCAAGAGACCCAGTACTTC.

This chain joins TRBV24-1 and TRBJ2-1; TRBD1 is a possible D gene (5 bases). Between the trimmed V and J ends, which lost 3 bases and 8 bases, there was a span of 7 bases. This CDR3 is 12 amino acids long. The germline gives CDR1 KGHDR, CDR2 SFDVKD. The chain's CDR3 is CATSDIRDEQFF. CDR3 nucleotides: TGTGCCACCAGTGATATCAGGGATGAGCAGTTCTTC.

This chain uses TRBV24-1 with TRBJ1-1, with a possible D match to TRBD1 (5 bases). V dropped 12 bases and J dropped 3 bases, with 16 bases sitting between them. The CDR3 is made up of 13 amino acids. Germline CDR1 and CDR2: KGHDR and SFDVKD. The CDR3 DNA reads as TGTGCCCCCACCCCGGCCAGGGACACTGAAGCTTTCTTT. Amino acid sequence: CAPTPARDTEAFF.

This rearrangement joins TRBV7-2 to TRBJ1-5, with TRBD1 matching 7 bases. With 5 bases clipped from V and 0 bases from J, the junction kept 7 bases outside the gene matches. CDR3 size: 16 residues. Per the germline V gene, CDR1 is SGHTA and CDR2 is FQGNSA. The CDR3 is CASSPGGSVSNQPQHF. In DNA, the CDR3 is TGTGCCAGCAGCCCAGGGGGTAGCGTTAGCAATCAGCCCCAGCATTTT. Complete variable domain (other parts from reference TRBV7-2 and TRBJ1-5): GAGVSQSPSNKVTEKGKDVELRCDPISGHTALYWYRQSLGQGLEFLIYFQGNSAPDKSGLPSDRFSAERTGGSVSTLTIQRTQQEDSAVYLCASSPGGSVSNQPQHFGDGTRLSIL.

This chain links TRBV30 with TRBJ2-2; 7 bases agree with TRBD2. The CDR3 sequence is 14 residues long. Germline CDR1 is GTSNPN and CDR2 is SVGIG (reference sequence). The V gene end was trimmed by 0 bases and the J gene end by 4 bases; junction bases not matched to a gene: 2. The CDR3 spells CAWSVLAATGELFF. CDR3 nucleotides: TGTGCCTGGAGTGTCCTAGCGGCCACCGGGGAGCTGTTTTTT.

This CDR3 is CASGTENQPQHF. CDR3 sequence (DNA): TGTGCCAGCGGCACAGAAAATCAGCCCCAGCATTTT. The gene calls are TRBV2 and TRBJ1-5; no firm D call. The CDR3 spans 12 residues. CDR1 is SNHLY and CDR2 is FYNNEI in the germline V gene. V was trimmed by 8 bases and J by 4 bases, leaving 9 bases between them. Full variable domain (outside the CDR3, taken from reference TRBV2 and TRBJ1-5): EPEVTQTPSHQVTQMGQEVILRCVPISNHLYFYWYRQILGQKVEFLVSFYNNEISEKSEIFDDQFSVERPDGSNFTLKIRSTKLEDSAMYFCASGTENQPQHFGDGTRLSIL.

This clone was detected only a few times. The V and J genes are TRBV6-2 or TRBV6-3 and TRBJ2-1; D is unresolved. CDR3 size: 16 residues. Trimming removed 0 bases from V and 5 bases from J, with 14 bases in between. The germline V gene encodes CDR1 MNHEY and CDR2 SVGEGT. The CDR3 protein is CASSYSRPPLDNEQFF. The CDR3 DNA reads TGTGCCAGCAGTTACTCGAGGCCCCCACTCGACAATGAGCAGTTCTTC.

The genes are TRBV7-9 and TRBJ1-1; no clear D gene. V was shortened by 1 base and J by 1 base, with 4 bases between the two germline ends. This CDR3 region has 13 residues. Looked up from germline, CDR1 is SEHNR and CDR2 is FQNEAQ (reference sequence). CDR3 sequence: CASSLGQNTEAFF. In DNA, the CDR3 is TGTGCCAGCAGCTTAGGACAGAACACTGAAGCTTTCTTT. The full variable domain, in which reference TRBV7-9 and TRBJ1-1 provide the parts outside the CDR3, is DTGVSQNPRHKITKRGQNVTFRCDPISEHNRLYWYRQTLGQGPEFLTYFQNEAQLEKSRLLSDRFSAERPKGSFSTLEIQRTEQGDSAMYLCASSLGQNTEAFFGQGTRLTVV.

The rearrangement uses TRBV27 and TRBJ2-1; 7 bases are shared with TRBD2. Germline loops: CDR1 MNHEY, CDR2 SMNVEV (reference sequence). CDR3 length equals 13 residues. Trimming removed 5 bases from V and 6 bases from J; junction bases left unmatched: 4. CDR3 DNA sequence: TGTGCCAGCAGTCGGGGGAGGGCCAATGAGCAGTTCTTC. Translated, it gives CASSRGRANEQFF.

CDR3 in amino acids: CASSDRVPGELFF. Here the CDR3 DNA reads TGCGCCAGCAGTGACCGGGTGCCCGGGGAGCTGTTTTTT. The chain carries TRBV10-1 and TRBJ2-2, with D unclear. V was clipped by 3 bases and J by 6 bases, with 8 bases between them. The CDR3 totals 13 residues. The germline gives CDR1 WNHNN, CDR2 SYGVQD (reference sequence).

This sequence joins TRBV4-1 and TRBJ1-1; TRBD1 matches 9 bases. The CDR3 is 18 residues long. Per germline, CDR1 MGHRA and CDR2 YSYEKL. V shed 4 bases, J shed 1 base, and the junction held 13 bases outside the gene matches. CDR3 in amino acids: CASSRRPIGQGTNTEAFF. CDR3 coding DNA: TGCGCCAGCAGCCGAAGACCGATCGGACAGGGGACGAACACTGAAGCTTTCTTT.

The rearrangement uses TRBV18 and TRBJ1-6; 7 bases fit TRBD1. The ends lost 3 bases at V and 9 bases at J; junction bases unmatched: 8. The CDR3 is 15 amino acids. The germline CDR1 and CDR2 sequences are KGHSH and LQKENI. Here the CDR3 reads CASSPSGGSFSPLHF. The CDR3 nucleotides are TGTGCCAGCTCACCCTCAGGGGGTTCATTTTCACCCCTCCACTTT. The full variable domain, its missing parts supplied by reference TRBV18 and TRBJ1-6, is NAGVMQNPRHLVRRRGQEARLRCSPMKGHSHVYWYRQLPEEGLKFMVYLQKENIIDESGMPKERFSAEFPKEGPSILRIQQVVRGDSAAYFCASSPSGGSFSPLHFGNGTRLTVT.

The CDR3, as DNA: TGCAGTGCCCCACTTCAAGAGACCCAGTACTTC. Protein: CSAPLQETQYF. The chain couples TRBV20-1 to TRBJ2-5; no firm D call. CDR3 size: 11 residues. The V end was cut by 6 bases, the J end by 2 bases, with 7 bases between. CDR1 DFQATT and CDR2 SNEGSKA come from the germline V gene (reference sequence).

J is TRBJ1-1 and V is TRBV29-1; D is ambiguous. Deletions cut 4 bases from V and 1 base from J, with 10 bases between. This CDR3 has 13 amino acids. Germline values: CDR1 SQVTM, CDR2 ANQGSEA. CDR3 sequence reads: CSVVEDGNTEAFF. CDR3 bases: TGCAGCGTTGTGGAGGACGGGAACACTGAAGCTTTCTTT.